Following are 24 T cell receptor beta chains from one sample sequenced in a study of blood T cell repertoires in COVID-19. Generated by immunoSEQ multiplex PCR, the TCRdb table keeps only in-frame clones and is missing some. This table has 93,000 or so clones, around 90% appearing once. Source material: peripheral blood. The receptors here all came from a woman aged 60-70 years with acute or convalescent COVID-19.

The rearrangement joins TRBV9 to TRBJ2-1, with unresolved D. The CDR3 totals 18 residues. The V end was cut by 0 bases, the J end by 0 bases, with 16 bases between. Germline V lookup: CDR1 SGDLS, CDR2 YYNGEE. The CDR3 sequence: CASSVAPGSVGSYNEQFF. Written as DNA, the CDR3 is TGTGCCAGCAGCGTAGCCCCAGGCTCGGTCGGCTCCTACAATGAGCAGTTCTTC. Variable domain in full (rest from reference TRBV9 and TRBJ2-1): DSGVTQTPKHLITATGQRVTLRCSPRSGDLSVYWYQQSLDQGLQFLIQYYNGEERAKGNILERFSAQQFPDLHSELNLSSLELGDSALYFCASSVAPGSVGSYNEQFFGPGTRLTVL.

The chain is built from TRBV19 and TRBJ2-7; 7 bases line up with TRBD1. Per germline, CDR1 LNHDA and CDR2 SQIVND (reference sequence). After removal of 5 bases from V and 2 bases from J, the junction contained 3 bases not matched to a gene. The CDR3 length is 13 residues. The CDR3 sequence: CASSSGTAYEQYF. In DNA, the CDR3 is TGTGCCAGTAGTTCCGGGACAGCCTACGAGCAGTACTTC.

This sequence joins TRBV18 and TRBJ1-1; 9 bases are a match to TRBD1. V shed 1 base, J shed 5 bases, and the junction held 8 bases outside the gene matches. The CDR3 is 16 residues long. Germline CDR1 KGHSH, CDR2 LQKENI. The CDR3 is CASSPLQGAGGTEAFF. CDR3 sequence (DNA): TGTGCCAGCTCACCACTACAGGGGGCCGGGGGGACTGAAGCTTTCTTT.

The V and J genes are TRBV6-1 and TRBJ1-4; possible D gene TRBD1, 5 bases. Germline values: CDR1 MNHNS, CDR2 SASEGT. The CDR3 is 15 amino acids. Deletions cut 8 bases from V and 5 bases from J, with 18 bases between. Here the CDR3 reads CASAPLRVNNEKLFF. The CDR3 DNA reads TGTGCCAGCGCTCCTCTCAGGGTAAACAATGAAAAACTGTTTTTT.

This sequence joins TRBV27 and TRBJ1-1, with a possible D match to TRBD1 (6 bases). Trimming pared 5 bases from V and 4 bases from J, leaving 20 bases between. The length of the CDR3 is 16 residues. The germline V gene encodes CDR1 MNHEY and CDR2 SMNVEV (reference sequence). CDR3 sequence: CASSPGSGRGSTEAFF. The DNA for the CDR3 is TGTGCCAGCAGTCCGGGTTCGGGGAGGGGGAGCACTGAAGCTTTCTTT.

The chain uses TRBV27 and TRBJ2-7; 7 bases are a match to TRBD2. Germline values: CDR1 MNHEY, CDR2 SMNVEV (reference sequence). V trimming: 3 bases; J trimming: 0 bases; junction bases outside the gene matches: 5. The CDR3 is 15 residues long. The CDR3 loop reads CASSLGRGGSYEQYF. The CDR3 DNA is TGTGCCAGCAGTTTGGGCCGCGGGGGCTCCTACGAGCAGTACTTC.

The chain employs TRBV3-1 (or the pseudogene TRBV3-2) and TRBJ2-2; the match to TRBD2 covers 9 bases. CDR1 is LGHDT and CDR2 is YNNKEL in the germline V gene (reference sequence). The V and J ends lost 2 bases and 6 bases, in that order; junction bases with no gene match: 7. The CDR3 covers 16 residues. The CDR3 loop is CASSQISGSASGELFF. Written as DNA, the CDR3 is TGTGCCAGCAGCCAAATTAGCGGGAGCGCGTCCGGGGAGCTGTTTTTT.

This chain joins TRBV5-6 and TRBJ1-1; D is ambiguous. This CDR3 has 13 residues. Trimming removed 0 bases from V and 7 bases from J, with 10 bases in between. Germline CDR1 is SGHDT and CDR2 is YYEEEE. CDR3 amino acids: CASSLVGGSEAFF. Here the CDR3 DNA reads TGTGCCAGCAGCTTGGTAGGTGGGAGTGAAGCTTTCTTT.

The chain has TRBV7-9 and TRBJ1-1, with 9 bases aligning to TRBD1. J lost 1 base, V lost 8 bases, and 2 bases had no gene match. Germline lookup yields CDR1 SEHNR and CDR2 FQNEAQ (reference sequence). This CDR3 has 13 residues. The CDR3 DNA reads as TGTGCCAGCCTGACAGGGGGGAACACTGAAGCTTTCTTT. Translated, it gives CASLTGGNTEAFF.

The CDR3 region is CASSLSRNTEAFF. The CDR3 nucleotides are TGTGCCAGCAGTTTATCGAGGAACACTGAAGCTTTCTTT. V and J are TRBV27 and TRBJ1-1; the D is unclear. The V end was cut by 0 bases, the J end by 1 base, with 3 bases between. The CDR3 runs to 13 residues. Looked up from germline, CDR1 is MNHEY and CDR2 is SMNVEV (reference sequence).

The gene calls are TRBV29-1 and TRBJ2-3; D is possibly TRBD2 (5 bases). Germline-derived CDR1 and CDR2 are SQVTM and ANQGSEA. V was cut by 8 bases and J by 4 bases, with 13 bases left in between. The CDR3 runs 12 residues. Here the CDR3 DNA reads TGCAGCTACCGGCAGGAGGCAGATACGCAGTATTTT. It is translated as CSYRQEADTQYF.

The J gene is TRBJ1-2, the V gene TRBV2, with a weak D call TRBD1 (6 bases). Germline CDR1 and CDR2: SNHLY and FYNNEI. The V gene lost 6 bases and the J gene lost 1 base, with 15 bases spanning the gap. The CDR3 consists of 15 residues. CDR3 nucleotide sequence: TGTGCCAGCAGGCGGACAGCCGGAAATAACTATGGCTACACCTTC. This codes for CASRRTAGNNYGYTF.

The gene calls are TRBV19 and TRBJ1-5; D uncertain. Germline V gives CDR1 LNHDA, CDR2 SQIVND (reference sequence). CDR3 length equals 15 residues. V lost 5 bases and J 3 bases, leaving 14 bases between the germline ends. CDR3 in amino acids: CASSSNGGYNQPQHF. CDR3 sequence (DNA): TGTGCCAGTAGTTCCAACGGAGGATACAATCAGCCCCAGCATTTT.

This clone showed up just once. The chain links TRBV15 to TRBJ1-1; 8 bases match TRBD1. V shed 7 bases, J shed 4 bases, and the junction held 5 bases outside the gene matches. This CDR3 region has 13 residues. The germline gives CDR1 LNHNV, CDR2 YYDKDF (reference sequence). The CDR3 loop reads CATKDRDRTEAFF. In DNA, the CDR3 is TGTGCCACCAAGGACAGGGACCGCACTGAAGCTTTCTTT. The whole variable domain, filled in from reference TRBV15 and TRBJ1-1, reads DAMVIQNPRYQVTQFGKPVTLSCSQTLNHNVMYWYQQKSSQAPKLLFHYYDKDFNNEADTPDNFQSRRPNTSFCFLDIRSPGLGDTAMYLCATKDRDRTEAFFGQGTRLTVV.

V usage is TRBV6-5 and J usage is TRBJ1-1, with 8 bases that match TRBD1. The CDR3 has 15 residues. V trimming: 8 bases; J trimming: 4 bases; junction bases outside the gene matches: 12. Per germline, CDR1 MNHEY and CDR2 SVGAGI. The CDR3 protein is CASRTNLQGVTEAFF. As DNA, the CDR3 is TGTGCCAGCCGCACCAACCTACAGGGGGTCACTGAAGCTTTCTTT.

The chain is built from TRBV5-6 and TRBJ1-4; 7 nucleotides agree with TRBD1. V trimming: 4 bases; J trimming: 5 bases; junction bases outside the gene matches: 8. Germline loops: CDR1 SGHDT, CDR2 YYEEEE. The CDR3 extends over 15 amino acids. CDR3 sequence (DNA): TGTGCCAGCAGCCTCACGTCAGGGGGGAATGAAAAACTGTTTTTT. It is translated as CASSLTSGGNEKLFF.

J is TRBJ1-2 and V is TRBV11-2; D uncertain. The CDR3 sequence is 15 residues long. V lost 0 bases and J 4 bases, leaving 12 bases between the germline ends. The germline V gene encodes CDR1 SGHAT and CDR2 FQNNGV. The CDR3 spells CASSLDAGSFYGYTF. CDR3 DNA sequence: TGTGCCAGCAGCTTAGATGCGGGCTCCTTCTATGGCTACACCTTC.

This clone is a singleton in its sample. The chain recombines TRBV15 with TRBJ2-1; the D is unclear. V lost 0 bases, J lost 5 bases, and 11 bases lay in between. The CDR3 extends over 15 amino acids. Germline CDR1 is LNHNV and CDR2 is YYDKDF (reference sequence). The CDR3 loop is CATSRDLTDNNEQFF. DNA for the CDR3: TGTGCCACCAGCAGAGATCTTACAGACAACAATGAGCAGTTCTTC.

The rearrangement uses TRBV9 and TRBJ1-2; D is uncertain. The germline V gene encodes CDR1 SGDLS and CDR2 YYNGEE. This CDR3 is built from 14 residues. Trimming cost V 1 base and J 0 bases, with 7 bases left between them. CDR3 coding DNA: TGTGCCAGCAGCGTACAGTCCGCTAACTATGGCTACACCTTC. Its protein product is CASSVQSANYGYTF.

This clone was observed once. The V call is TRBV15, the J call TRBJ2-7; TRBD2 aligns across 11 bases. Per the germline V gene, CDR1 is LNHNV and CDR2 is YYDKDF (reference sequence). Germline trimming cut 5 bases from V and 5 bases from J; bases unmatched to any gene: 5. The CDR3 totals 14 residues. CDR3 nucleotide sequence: TGTGCCACCAGCCTTAGCGGGAGGGCCCACGAGCAGTACGTC. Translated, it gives CATSLSGRAHEQYV.

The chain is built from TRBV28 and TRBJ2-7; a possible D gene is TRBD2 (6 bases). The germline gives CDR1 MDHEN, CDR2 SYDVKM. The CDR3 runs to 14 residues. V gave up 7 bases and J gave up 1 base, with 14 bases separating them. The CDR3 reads CASTPGGRSYEQYF. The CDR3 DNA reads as TGTGCCAGCACCCCCGGGGGTAGGTCCTACGAGCAGTACTTC.

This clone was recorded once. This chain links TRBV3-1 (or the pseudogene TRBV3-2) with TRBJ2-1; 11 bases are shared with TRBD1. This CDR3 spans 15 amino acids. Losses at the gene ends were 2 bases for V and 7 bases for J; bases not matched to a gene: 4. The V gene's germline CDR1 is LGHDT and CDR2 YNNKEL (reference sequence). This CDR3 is CASSQRTGGGNEQFF. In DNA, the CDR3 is TGTGCCAGCAGCCAACGGACAGGGGGCGGGAATGAGCAGTTCTTC.

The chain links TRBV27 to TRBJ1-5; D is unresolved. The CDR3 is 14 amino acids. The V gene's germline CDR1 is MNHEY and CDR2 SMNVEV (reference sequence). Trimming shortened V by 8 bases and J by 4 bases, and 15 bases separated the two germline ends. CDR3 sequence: CASPSPGCNQPQHF. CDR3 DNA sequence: TGTGCCAGCCCCTCCCCAGGTTGTAATCAGCCCCAGCATTTT.

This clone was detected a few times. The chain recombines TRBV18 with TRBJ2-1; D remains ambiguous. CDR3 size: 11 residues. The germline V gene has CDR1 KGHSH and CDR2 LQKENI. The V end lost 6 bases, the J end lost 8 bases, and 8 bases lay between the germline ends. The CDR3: CASSPSYEQFF. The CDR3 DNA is TGTGCCAGCTCCCCCTCCTATGAGCAGTTCTTC.